A single T cell receptor (beta chain) is shown here with its context. Its specificity is not known. With 10-nucleotide random UMIs, 5'RACE was used to make the cDNA. Each CDR3 protein is one row after TCRdb ran MiXCR on the 5' RACE reads. The sample has tens of thousands of distinct CDR3 sequences; 4.5% to 5.5% are singletons. Unsorted libraries were generated from 2 million PBMCs held at -80 degrees C. This entry is derived from a study of neurological immune-mediated disorders. Study-level points and caveats: Neither clinical nor MRI features showed any association with the multiple sclerosis repertoire cluster, and the authors stated that larger cohorts are needed. No CDR3 amino acid sequences were shared by expanded clones across subjects, suggesting private repertoires in all groups.

Sequencing was performed on PBMCs. The source is a man aged 25 to 40 with multiple sclerosis.

In DNA, the CDR3 is TGTGCCAGCAGTTTCAGGGAAGACTATGGCTACACCTTC. It is translated as CASSFREDYGYTF. The gene calls are TRBV12-3 or TRBV12-4 and TRBJ1-2; maybe TRBD1 (5 bases). V shed 3 bases and J shed 3 bases, with 8 bases lying between them. CDR3 length: 13 amino acids.